The 10 T cell receptor beta chains presented below share a single source sample, sequenced in a study of shared clonotypes between healthy human individuals. The repertoire was sequenced with immunoSEQ multiplex PCR; TCRdb's copy has only in-frame clones and lacks some. The table has millions of clones, about 92% seen once. The source material was naive CD4+ T cells sorted from blood. Subset denoted: CD45RA+ positively selected. These TCRs come from a man between 18 and 29 years old in good health.

The chain is built from TRBV2 and TRBJ1-3; D is unclear. Trimming took 2 bases from V and 0 from J, leaving 11 bases between them. This CDR3 comprises 16 residues. CDR1 SNHLY and CDR2 FYNNEI come from the germline V gene. The CDR3, as DNA: TGTGCCAGCAGTGAATCCTTGGCCCTCTCTGGAAACACCATATATTTT. Translated, it gives CASSESLALSGNTIYF.

On this clone itself: The sample contains more than one DNA sequence encoding this CDR3. The chain joins TRBV7-2 to TRBJ2-7; D could derive from TRBD1 or TRBD2 (5 bases each). The CDR3 runs 14 residues. Germline assignment: CDR1 SGHTA and CDR2 FQGNSA. Trimming removed 5 bases at V and 1 base at J, with 12 bases between. The CDR3: CASSLGRLSYEQYF. CDR3 sequence (DNA): TGTGCCAGCAGCCTGGGACGGCTATCCTACGAGCAGTACTTC.

The V gene is TRBV25-1, the J gene TRBJ1-4; weak D call: TRBD1 (6 bases). Trimming pared 4 bases from V and 0 bases from J, leaving 15 bases between. CDR1 MGHDK and CDR2 SYGVNS come from the germline V gene. The length of the CDR3 is 17 residues. CDR3 amino acids: CASSAGALRATNEKLFF. The CDR3 coding sequence is TGTGCCAGCAGTGCAGGGGCCTTAAGAGCAACTAATGAAAAACTGTTTTTT.

This chain connects TRBV10-3 to TRBJ2-7, with 9 bases that match TRBD1. Germline V gene data show CDR1 as ENHRY and CDR2 as SYGVKD. CDR3 size: 17 residues. J gave up 4 bases and V 6 bases, and 16 bases lay outside the gene matches. The CDR3 coding sequence is TGTGCCATCAGGGGCGGTACCACCGGGACAGGGCCATACGAGCAGTACTTC. It specifies CAIRGGTTGTGPYEQYF.

The chain links TRBV10-3 to TRBJ2-3; tentative D call: TRBD1 (7 bases). Trimming took off 6 bases at V and 2 bases at J, with 12 bases between the two ends. In germline, CDR1 is ENHRY, CDR2 SYGVKD. The CDR3 length is 14 residues. The CDR3 protein is CAISGGQPTDTQYF. CDR3 coding DNA: TGTGCCATCAGCGGGGGACAGCCCACAGATACGCAGTATTTT.

V usage is TRBV27 and J usage is TRBJ1-2; 9 positions agree with TRBD1. J gave up 6 bases and V 0 bases, and 11 bases lay outside the gene matches. Germline V gene sequence: CDR1 MNHEY, CDR2 SMNVEV (reference sequence). The CDR3 has 17 residues. The CDR3 DNA follows: TGTGCCAGCAGTTTATCTCCATGGGACAGGGAGGGGCATGGCTACACCTTC. Translation: CASSLSPWDREGHGYTF.

The chain joins TRBV28 to TRBJ1-1; weak D call: TRBD1 (6 bases). V shed 5 bases and J shed 1 base, with 11 bases lying between them. Per germline, CDR1 MDHEN and CDR2 SYDVKM. There are 14 residues in the CDR3. The CDR3 loop reads CASSKQGGNTEAFF. CDR3 DNA: TGTGCCAGCAGTAAACAGGGTGGGAACACTGAAGCTTTCTTT.

V usage is TRBV5-1 and J usage is TRBJ2-7; 7 positions agree with TRBD1. The junction had 4 bases not matched to a gene; V was cut back by 2 bases and J by 2 bases. The CDR3 extends over 14 amino acids. Germline lookup yields CDR1 SGHRS and CDR2 YFSETQ. CDR3 sequence: CASSLSGQAYEQYF. The CDR3, as DNA: TGCGCCAGCAGCTTAAGCGGACAGGCCTACGAGCAGTACTTC.

The rearrangement links TRBV5-8 to TRBJ2-5; 9 bases map to TRBD1. The ends lost 4 bases at V and 4 bases at J; junction bases unmatched: 8. This CDR3 is built from 15 residues. Germline V CDR1 and CDR2: SGHTS, YDEGEE. DNA for the CDR3: TGTGCCAGCAGCCAGGACAGGGGAAAGGGAGAGACCCAGTACTTC. It translates to CASSQDRGKGETQYF.

The V gene is TRBV28, the J gene TRBJ1-1; 7 nucleotides agree with TRBD1. The V gene end was trimmed by 5 bases and the J gene end by 6 bases; junction bases not matched to a gene: 9. This CDR3 contains 14 residues. CDR1 and CDR2 from the germline V gene are MDHEN and SYDVKM. CDR3 residues: CASSPHPGTAEAFF. Written as DNA, the CDR3 is TGTGCCAGCAGTCCCCATCCTGGGACAGCTGAAGCTTTCTTT.